These 12 T cell receptor beta chains came from one sample sequenced in a study of blood T cell repertoires in COVID-19. This table comes from immunoSEQ multiplex PCR, and its TCRdb copy is limited to in-frame clones, with some not included. The table has over 150,000 clones, 80% to 90% seen once. The material sequenced was peripheral blood. All receptors derive from a woman in her seventies who had recovered from COVID-19.

This clone was detected once. V gene TRBV29-1 combines with J gene TRBJ2-1; tentatively, D is TRBD2 (5 bases). The CDR3 loop spans 14 amino acids. V was trimmed by 2 bases and J by 0 bases, leaving 8 bases between them. The germline CDR1 and CDR2 sequences are SQVTM and ANQGSEA. CDR3 in DNA: TGCAGCGTTGAATTGGGGAGCTCCTACAATGAGCAGTTCTTC. As protein: CSVELGSSYNEQFF.

The J gene is TRBJ1-2, the V gene TRBV6-6, with D perhaps matching TRBD1 (5 bases). Trimming removed 2 bases from V and 8 bases from J, with 21 bases in between. The CDR3 runs to 16 residues. Germline V gene lookup returns CDR1 MNHNY and CDR2 SVGAGI (reference sequence). CDR3 in amino acids: CASSYPTGGVSGGYTF. The CDR3 DNA sequence: TGTGCCAGCAGTTACCCCACCGGGGGGGTTTCGGGAGGCTACACCTTC.

The chain employs TRBV6-2 or TRBV6-3 and TRBJ1-2; D unresolved. The CDR3 is 12 amino acids. Between the trimmed V and J ends, which lost 6 bases and 4 bases, there was a span of 9 bases. Germline values: CDR1 MNHEY, CDR2 SVGEGT. The CDR3 protein is CASSRLIYGYTF. In DNA form, the CDR3 reads TGTGCCAGCAGCCGACTAATCTATGGCTACACCTTC.

The V and J genes are TRBV6-5 and TRBJ1-5; D is perhaps TRBD1 (5 bases). The CDR3 length is 15 residues. Germline V gives CDR1 MNHEY, CDR2 SVGAGI. Deletions cut 4 bases from V and 1 base from J, with 11 bases between. The chain's CDR3 is CASSSLGGSNQPQHF. The DNA for the CDR3 is TGTGCCAGCAGTTCTCTCGGGGGGAGCAATCAGCCCCAGCATTTT.

The chain employs TRBV28 and TRBJ2-7; the D gene is possibly TRBD1 (6 bases). The CDR3 runs 9 residues. Germline loops: CDR1 MDHEN, CDR2 SYDVKM. The CDR3 loop is CASSLQGRV. CDR3 in DNA: TGTGCCAGCAGCCTCCAGGGGCGGGTC.

The CDR3 nucleotides are TGTGCCAGCAGCTTAGGTTTTTTGGGACAGAGATTCACAGATACGCAGTATTTT. It encodes CASSLGFLGQRFTDTQYF. This chain connects TRBV7-2 to TRBJ2-3, with TRBD1 identical over 7 bases. V gave up 1 base and J gave up 2 bases; unmatched junction bases: 12. CDR3 length equals 18 residues. Per the germline V gene, CDR1 is SGHTA and CDR2 is FQGNSA.

V usage is TRBV12-3 or TRBV12-4 and J usage is TRBJ1-2; the D is unclear. V was shortened by 4 bases and J by 8 bases, with 8 bases between the two germline ends. The CDR3 totals 11 residues. The CDR3 sequence is CASSSAEGYTF. The DNA for the CDR3 is TGTGCCAGCAGTTCGGCGGAGGGCTACACCTTC.

This clone came up a few times. V and J are TRBV24-1 and TRBJ2-7; maybe TRBD2 (6 bases). Trimming took off 2 bases at V and 2 bases at J, with 12 bases between the two ends. The germline CDR1 and CDR2 sequences are KGHDR and SFDVKD. The CDR3 length is 15 residues. CDR3 sequence (DNA): TGTGCCACCAGTGATTCTCGGGGGACCCCCTACGAGCAGTACTTC. This gives the protein CATSDSRGTPYEQYF.

This CDR3 reads CASSRRGGNDEQFF. The DNA of the CDR3 is TGTGCCAGCAGTAGGCGAGGGGGTAACGATGAGCAGTTCTTC. V gene TRBV28 combines with J gene TRBJ2-1; possible D gene TRBD1, 6 bases. The V end lost 5 bases, the J end lost 8 bases, and 16 bases lay between the germline ends. Germline-derived CDR1 and CDR2 are MDHEN and SYDVKM. This CDR3 is built from 14 residues.

The chain has TRBV5-5 and TRBJ1-1; 9 bases fit TRBD1. The CDR3 is 16 residues long. Germline CDR1 reads SGHKS; CDR2 reads YYEKEE (reference sequence). Trimming took 2 bases from V and 6 from J; bases not matched to a gene: 11. The CDR3: CASSLGRHTGGSEAFF. For the CDR3, the DNA is TGTGCCAGCAGCTTAGGCCGGCACACAGGGGGCTCTGAAGCTTTCTTT.

This clone was found once. The chain links TRBV5-4 to TRBJ2-3; no definite D call. CDR3 size: 15 residues. In germline, CDR1 is SGHNT, CDR2 YYREEE (reference sequence). Trimming removed 0 bases at V and 0 bases at J, with 8 bases between. The CDR3 sequence: CASSLGAHSTDTQYF. The CDR3 DNA is TGTGCCAGCAGCTTGGGGGCACACAGCACAGATACGCAGTATTTT. The full variable domain, with the rest looked up from reference TRBV5-4 and TRBJ2-3, is ETGVTQSPTHLIKTRGQQVTLRCSSQSGHNTVSWYQQALGQGPQFIFQYYREEENGRGNFPPRFSGLQFPNYSSELNVNALELDDSALYLCASSLGAHSTDTQYFGPGTRLTVL.

V usage is TRBV6-5 and J usage is TRBJ2-7; D is unclear. V was shortened by 7 bases and J by 4 bases, with 11 bases between the two germline ends. Looked up from germline, CDR1 is MNHEY and CDR2 is SVGAGI. The CDR3 spans 12 residues. CDR3: CASKRSGYEQYF. CDR3 in DNA: TGTGCCAGCAAAAGATCGGGTTACGAGCAGTACTTC.